This T cell receptor beta chain stems from a study of cytotoxic CD8 clonotypes in ibrutinib-treated CLL. J lost 1 base, V lost 3 bases, and 4 bases had no gene match. The V gene's germline CDR1 is SGHAT and CDR2 FQDESV (reference sequence). This CDR3 spans 16 amino acids. Target depth was 1 in 200,000 to 1 in 1 million T cells, about 10x per clonotype. Assay: immunoSEQ multiplex PCR; the TCRdb copy retains only in-frame clones and omits some. Found here are approximately 100,000 clones, about 58% of them singletons; the top ten hold around a third. The starting material was PBMCs, obtained after 24 months of ibrutinib treatment. The source is a human donor with chronic lymphocytic leukemia. The chain uses TRBV11-1 and TRBJ2-2, with 8 bases that match TRBD1. In nucleotides, the CDR3 is TGTGCCAGCAGCTTTGGGGACAGGTTGAACACCGGGGAGCTGTTTTTT. This sequence encodes CASSFGDRLNTGELFF.